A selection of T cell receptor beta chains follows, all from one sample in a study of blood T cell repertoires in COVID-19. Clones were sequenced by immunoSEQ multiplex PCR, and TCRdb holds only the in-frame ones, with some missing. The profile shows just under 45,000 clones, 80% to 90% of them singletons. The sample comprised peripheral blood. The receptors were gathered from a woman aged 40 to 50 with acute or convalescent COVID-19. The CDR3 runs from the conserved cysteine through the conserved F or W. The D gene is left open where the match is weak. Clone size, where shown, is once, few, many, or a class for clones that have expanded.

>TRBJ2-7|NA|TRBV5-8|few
CASSLTVSNLYEQYF
TGTGCCAGCAGTCTGACAGTGTCTAATCTCTACGAGCAGTACTTC
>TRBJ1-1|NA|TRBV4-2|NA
CASSQEKNREAFF
TGTGCCAGCAGCCAAGAAAAAAACAGAGAAGCTTTCTTT
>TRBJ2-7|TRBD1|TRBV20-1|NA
CSASDRGLGEQYF
TGCAGTGCTAGTGACAGGGGGCTGGGTGAGCAGTACTTC
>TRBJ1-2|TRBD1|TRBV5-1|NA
CASGPRDSIVSGYTF
TGCGCCAGCGGGCCCCGGGACAGTATCGTGTCGGGCTACACCTTC
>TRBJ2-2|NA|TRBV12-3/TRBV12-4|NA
CASSLAVELFF
TGTGCCAGCAGTTTAGCCGTGGAGCTGTTTTTT
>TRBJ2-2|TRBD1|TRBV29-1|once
CSVEAGGRGELFF
TGCAGCGTTGAAGCAGGGGGCCGGGGGGAGCTGTTTTTT
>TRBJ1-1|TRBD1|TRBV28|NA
CASNTAGAGGTEAFF
TGTGCCAGCAATACGGCAGGGGCAGGGGGCACTGAAGCTTTCTTT
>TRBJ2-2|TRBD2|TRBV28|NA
CASAPGLSTGELFF
TGTGCCAGCGCGCCGGGACTATCCACCGGGGAGCTGTTTTTT
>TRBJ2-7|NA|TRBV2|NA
CASSEVAAAYEQYF
TGTGCCAGCAGTGAAGTAGCGGCCGCCTACGAGCAGTACTTC
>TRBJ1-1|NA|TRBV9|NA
CASSVAGLFRANGMNTEAFF
TGTGCCAGCAGCGTAGCTGGGCTTTTCAGGGCAAATGGGATGAACACTGAAGCTTTCTTT
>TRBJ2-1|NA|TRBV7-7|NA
CASSLGEGNEQFF
TGTGCCAGCAGCCTAGGAGAGGGTAATGAGCAGTTCTTC
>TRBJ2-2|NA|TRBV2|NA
CASSVRGSGELFF
TGTGCCAGCAGTGTTCGTGGCAGCGGGGAGCTGTTTTTT
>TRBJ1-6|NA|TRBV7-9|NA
CASSLGGLGSPLHF
TGTGCCAGCAGCTTAGGGGGACTCGGCTCACCCCTCCACTTT
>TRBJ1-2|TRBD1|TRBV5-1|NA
CASSFGDSALGYTF
TGCGCCAGCAGCTTCGGGGACAGCGCCCTTGGCTACACCTTC
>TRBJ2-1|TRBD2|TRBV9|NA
CASSAGLEGVGEQFF
TGTGCCAGCAGCGCCGGACTAGAAGGTGTAGGTGAGCAGTTCTTC
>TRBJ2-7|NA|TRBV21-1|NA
CASSKGTPNSYEQYF
TGTGCCAGCAGCAAAGGCACTCCTAACTCCTACGAGCAGTACTTC
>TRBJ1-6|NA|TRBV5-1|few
CASSLEGHNSPLHF
TGCGCCAGCAGCTTGGAGGGACACAATTCACCCCTCCACTTT
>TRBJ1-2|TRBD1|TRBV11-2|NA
CASSFDRDQRYTF
TGTGCCAGCAGCTTCGACAGGGACCAACGCTACACCTTC
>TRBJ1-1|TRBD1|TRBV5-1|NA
CASSLTGAGTEAFF
TGCGCCAGCAGCTTGACAGGGGCAGGCACTGAAGCTTTCTTT
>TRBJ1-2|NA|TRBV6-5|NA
CASKGANYGYTF
TGTGCCAGCAAGGGGGCTAACTATGGCTACACCTTC
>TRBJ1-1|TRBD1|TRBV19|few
CASRTGGVTEAFF
TGTGCCAGCCGGACAGGGGGGGTCACTGAAGCTTTCTTT
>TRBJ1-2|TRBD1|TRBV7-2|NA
CASTLSYRTGNYGYTF
TGTGCCAGCACCTTATCATACAGGACAGGGAACTATGGCTACACCTTC